The entry below gives a single TCR beta chain sequence along with its context. The CDR3 runs 12 residues. Per germline, CDR1 LNHDA and CDR2 SQIVND (reference sequence). Trimming left V 4 bases short and J 4 bases short, with 4 bases between. Per the study methods: Estimation of nucleated cell counts was performed using reference gene primer amplification. The data were produced by immunoSEQ multiplex PCR, yet TCRdb's version contains in-frame clones alone and is incomplete. V, J and clone size are taken as reported in that table, and D and trimming were inferred from the DNA itself. Of roughly 50,000 clones in the sample, 75% to 85% were seen once. These data come from a study of blood T cell repertoires in COVID-19. Study-wide background: Samples came from the United States, Italy and Spain, spanning acute and convalescent COVID-19. T cells, B-cell-depleted T cells, or PBMCs provided the cDNA or gDNA that served as material.

Sequencing was performed on peripheral blood. The rearrangement uses TRBV19 and TRBJ2-2, with D uncertain. This receptor was obtained from a woman in her sixties with acute or convalescent COVID-19. The CDR3 is CASSTRTGELFF. As DNA, the CDR3 is TGTGCCAGTAGTACCCGCACCGGGGAGCTGTTTTTT.